This T cell receptor (beta chain) emerged from a study of T cell repertoires in cytomegalovirus infection. Study overall: Carrying CMV and the relevant HLA type showed in public TCR beta signatures.

Via MiXCR, TCRdb re-called the reads, giving one row per CDR3 protein. The sample consists of approximately 630,000 distinct CDR3 sequences, 20% to 25% of them appearing once. There are many counts of this clonotype. The antigen remains unidentified. An end of the junction differs from the germline gene, which may be a read error. This CDR3 has 15 amino acids. Germline V CDR1 and CDR2: SGHVS, FNYEAQ. Notes on the study in general: The ex vivo response was dominated by HLA-C-restricted CMV-specific TCR beta clonotypes. Summed frequency of shared TCR beta families picked out CMV carriers who also had the relevant HLA.

Material for sequencing was CD8+ T cells from PBMCs. The origin of this receptor is a human donor in good health (CMV status not recorded). Some clones in this sample may be carry-over from other donors' samples. This chain links TRBV7-6 with TRBJ2-1; 8 nucleotides match TRBD2. DNA for the CDR3: TGTGCCAGCAGCGTAGCGGGGTGGACCTACAATGAGCAGTTCTTC. Its protein product is CASSVAGWTYNEQFF.